A selection of T cell receptor beta chains follows, all from one sample in a study of T cell responses to AZD1222 COVID-19 vaccine. The method was immunoSEQ multiplex PCR; TCRdb's version includes in-frame clones alone and lacks a portion of them. The sample gives 140,000 to 150,000 clones, approximately 85% of which show up once; 8% is in the top ten. Specimen: peripheral blood, collected on day 0 of AZD1222 vaccination. All receptors derive from an adult in good health. The CDR3 runs from the conserved cysteine through the conserved F or W. A D gene is named only where the DNA matches it firmly. Size is stated for part of the rows, as once, few or many counts, or as a class when the clone is expanded.

j_gene,d_gene,v_gene,abundance,CDR3aa,CDR3nt
TRBJ1-6,TRBD1,TRBV3-1/TRBV3-2,NA,CASSLGQGVDSPLHF,TGTGCCAGCAGCCTGGGACAGGGGGTGGATTCACCCCTCCACTTT
TRBJ1-4,NA,TRBV29-1,NA,CSVARSGEKLFF,TGCAGCGTTGCCAGGTCTGGAGAAAAACTGTTTTTT
TRBJ1-6,NA,TRBV11-2,NA,CASSLFHGNSPLHF,TGTGCCAGCAGCTTATTCCACGGAAATTCACCCCTCCACTTT
TRBJ2-6,NA,TRBV3-1/TRBV3-2,NA,CATGLLSGANVLTF,TGTGCCACCGGCCTCCTCTCTGGGGCCAACGTCCTGACTTTC
TRBJ2-2,TRBD2,TRBV9,NA,CASSPPPRGGLVTGELFF,TGTGCCAGCAGCCCGCCCCCTCGGGGGGGGCTCGTCACCGGGGAGCTGTTTTTT
TRBJ2-1,TRBD2,TRBV27,once,CASSTGSGGITYNEQFF,TGTGCCAGCAGTACCGGATCGGGAGGCATCACCTACAATGAGCAGTTCTTC
TRBJ2-5,TRBD1,TRBV5-1,NA,CASSLGTGAIGETQYF,TGCGCCAGCAGCTTGGGGACAGGGGCTATAGGGGAGACCCAGTACTTC
TRBJ1-1,TRBD1,TRBV7-2,NA,CASSLLGTAAEAFF,TGTGCCAGCAGCCTCTTAGGGACAGCGGCTGAAGCTTTCTTT
TRBJ2-1,NA,TRBV2,NA,CASNNRDSHNEQFF,TGTGCCAGCAACAACCGGGACTCCCACAATGAGCAGTTCTTC
TRBJ2-6,NA,TRBV2,NA,CASSEPSGANVLTF,TGTGCCAGCAGTGAACCCTCTGGGGCCAACGTCCTGACTTTC
TRBJ2-3,NA,TRBV5-1,NA,CASSLGGSTDTQYF,TGCGCCAGCAGCTTAGGTGGGAGCACAGATACGCAGTATTTT
TRBJ2-7,NA,TRBV27,NA,CASGQASYEQYF,TGTGCCAGCGGGCAGGCTTCCTACGAGCAGTACTTC
TRBJ2-7,NA,TRBV6-5,NA,CASRVTQVPEQYF,TGTGCCAGCAGGGTGACCCAGGTTCCAGAGCAGTACTTC
TRBJ2-7,NA,TRBV7-9,few,CASSPGTSVREQYF,TGTGCCAGCAGCCCGGGGACTTCCGTTCGGGAGCAGTACTTC
TRBJ2-7,NA,TRBV18,NA,CASSPRAGYEQYF,TGTGCCAGCTCACCAAGGGCAGGGTACGAGCAGTACTTC
TRBJ2-1,TRBD2,TRBV2,NA,CASSEARGYEQFF,TGTGCCAGCAGTGAAGCGCGGGGGTATGAGCAGTTCTTC
TRBJ1-3,TRBD1,TRBV27,NA,CASSPGTGNSGNTIYF,TGTGCCAGCAGTCCGGGGACAGGAAACTCTGGAAACACCATATATTTT
TRBJ2-6,NA,TRBV5-1,NA,CASSKEVPSRSGANVLTF,TGCGCCAGCAGCAAGGAGGTGCCTAGCCGTTCTGGGGCCAACGTCCTGACTTTC
TRBJ2-2,TRBD1,TRBV30,NA,CASSGTGPNTGELFF,TGTGCCTCTTCCGGGACAGGCCCGAACACCGGGGAGCTGTTTTTT
TRBJ2-3,NA,TRBV6-5,NA,CASRGSNTDTQYF,TGTGCCAGCAGGGGTAGTAACACAGATACGCAGTATTTT
TRBJ1-1,NA,TRBV12-3/TRBV12-4,NA,CASSLRMGTEAFF,TGTGCCAGCAGTTTACGGATGGGCACTGAAGCTTTCTTT
TRBJ1-6,NA,TRBV5-1,NA,CASSFTPVQASNNSPLHF,TGCGCCAGCAGCTTTACACCGGTCCAGGCGAGCAATAATTCACCCCTCCACTTT
TRBJ1-2,NA,TRBV19,NA,CATTEQGRGGYTF,TGTGCCACTACTGAACAGGGAAGGGGGGGCTACACCTTC
TRBJ1-1,TRBD1,TRBV6-6,NA,CASSKPTGGEAEAFF,TGTGCCAGCAGCAAACCGACAGGGGGCGAAGCTGAAGCTTTCTTT
TRBJ2-1,TRBD2,TRBV30,NA,CAWSVSASGYNEQFF,TGTGCCTGGAGTGTCTCGGCTAGCGGATACAATGAGCAGTTCTTC
TRBJ2-3,NA,TRBV19,NA,CASSKRLVRGGNTDTQYF,TGTGCCAGTAGTAAACGACTAGTGAGGGGGGGGAACACAGATACGCAGTATTTT